This TCR beta chain was captured in a study of lymphopenia after photon versus proton radiotherapy. Findings and limits, study-wide: Photon-treated patients lost naive T cells and TCR diversity; proton-treated stayed stable.

On this clone: What it binds is not known.

Repertoires were generated with immunoSEQ multiplex PCR, while TCRdb's copy carries only in-frame clones and drops some. The repertoire holds around 160,000 clones, with roughly nine tenths as singletons. The V end lost 3 bases, the J end lost 4 bases, and 13 bases lay between the germline ends. Germline V gene sequence: CDR1 SGHRS, CDR2 YFSETQ. The CDR3 is 14 amino acids. The sample in question was peripheral blood, obtained from a patient treated with photon-based radiotherapy. The receptor was isolated from a man between 50 and 59 years old with gastric cancer. V is TRBV5-1 and J is TRBJ1-2, with D perhaps TRBD1 (5 bases). The CDR3 loop is CASSSGDGPYGYTF. Here the CDR3 DNA reads TGCGCCAGCAGCTCGGGGGACGGCCCCTATGGCTACACCTTC.